This entry features one T cell receptor beta chain sequence. Its antigen is undetermined. This CDR3 region has 13 residues. Germline CDR1 SNHLY, CDR2 FYNNEI. Trimming removed 7 bases from V and 0 bases from J, with 8 bases in between. This sample stems from a study of T cells in localized non-small cell lung cancer. Study-level results: Only one tumor region went through sequencing, so heterogeneity may still be there. Appearing in adjacent lung were a median about 57 of the top 100 tumor clones.

Only in-frame clones appear in the TCRdb table, and some are missing; sequencing was by immunoSEQ multiplex PCR. The table lists under 50,000 clones, 86% of them singletons. This clonotype was sampled from a male donor at least 60 years old with stage II lung adenocarcinoma. The sequencing used peripheral blood mononuclear cells, collected before any cancer treatment. V gene TRBV2 combines with J gene TRBJ2-3; no firm D call. The CDR3 loop is CASKEISTDTQYF. CDR3 nucleotides: TGTGCCAGCAAGGAGATTAGCACAGATACGCAGTATTTT.